Presented here are 29 T cell receptor beta chains from one specimen sequenced in a study of PD-1 blockade in classical Hodgkin lymphoma. This sample's time point: newly diagnosed, previously untreated cHL patient sample. Generated by immunoSEQ multiplex PCR, the TCRdb table keeps only in-frame clones and is missing some. The data hold fewer than 90,000 clones, with 85% to 95% observed a single time. The specimen sequenced was peripheral blood mononuclear cells (PBMCs). The receptors were sampled from a human donor with classical Hodgkin lymphoma.

The rearrangement links TRBV28 to TRBJ2-7; maybe TRBD2 (6 bases). CDR3 size: 14 residues. V lost 2 bases, J lost 3 bases, and 11 bases lay in between. The germline CDR1 and CDR2 sequences are MDHEN and SYDVKM. CDR3 in amino acids: CASSLGMTSYEQYF. The DNA of the CDR3 is TGTGCCAGCAGTTTAGGAATGACTAGCTACGAGCAGTACTTC.

J is TRBJ2-1 and V is TRBV10-3; 7 nucleotides line up with TRBD2. Germline V gives CDR1 ENHRY, CDR2 SYGVKD. V trimming: 6 bases; J trimming: 7 bases; junction bases outside the gene matches: 12. The CDR3 loop spans 15 amino acids. CDR3 amino acids: CAISHGEGTRNEQFF. The DNA for the CDR3 is TGTGCCATCAGCCATGGGGAGGGGACCAGGAATGAGCAGTTCTTC.

The chain has TRBV7-2 and TRBJ2-7; 10 bases agree with TRBD2. The germline CDR1 and CDR2 sequences are SGHTA and FQGNSA. CDR3 length: 16 amino acids. The junction had 8 bases not matched to a gene; V was cut back by 1 base and J by 5 bases. CDR3 sequence (DNA): TGTGCCAGCAGCTTAGTCGCTAGCGGGAGTACCCACGAGCAGTACTTC. Translated: CASSLVASGSTHEQYF.

The chain links TRBV18 to TRBJ2-3, with TRBD1 identical over 7 bases. CDR1 is KGHSH and CDR2 is LQKENI in the germline V gene. V lost 2 bases, J lost 5 bases, and 7 bases stayed unmatched. The CDR3 contains 15 residues. The CDR3 nucleotides read TGTGCCAGCTCACCATATAGGGCAGGGGGAGATACGCAGTATTTT. Encoded protein: CASSPYRAGGDTQYF.

V is TRBV7-2 and J is TRBJ2-5, with 13 bases identical to TRBD2. The CDR3 sequence is 16 residues long. Germline V gene lookup returns CDR1 SGHTA and CDR2 FQGNSA. V shed 2 bases, J shed 5 bases, and the junction held 5 bases outside the gene matches. The CDR3 DNA follows: TGTGCCAGCAGCTTAACTAGCGGGAGGGGTAGCGAGACCCAGTACTTC. Its translation is CASSLTSGRGSETQYF. The full variable domain, its missing parts supplied by reference TRBV7-2 and TRBJ2-5, is GAGVSQSPSNKVTEKGKDVELRCDPISGHTALYWYRQSLGQGLEFLIYFQGNSAPDKSGLPSDRFSAERTGGSVSTLTIQRTQQEDSAVYLCASSLTSGRGSETQYFGPGTRLLVL.

This clone was observed a handful of times. The chain carries TRBV27 and TRBJ2-7, with D tentatively TRBD1 (6 bases). CDR1 and CDR2 from the germline V gene are MNHEY and SMNVEV (reference sequence). This CDR3 is 13 amino acids long. Deletions cut 2 bases from V and 4 bases from J, with 9 bases between. The CDR3 nucleotides read TGTGCCAGCAGTTTAGGACAGATATACGAGCAGTACTTC. It translates to CASSLGQIYEQYF.

This clone was seen once. This rearrangement joins TRBV10-3 to TRBJ1-2, with 7 bases identical to TRBD1. Trimming cost V 5 bases and J 2 bases; bases outside gene matches: 14. Per germline, CDR1 ENHRY and CDR2 SYGVKD. CDR3 length: 17 residues. The CDR3, as DNA: TGTGCCATCAGTCCACGACAGGGTACGGGGGGGAACTATGGCTACACCTTC. Translating it yields CAISPRQGTGGNYGYTF.

V is TRBV7-8 and J is TRBJ2-5; 13 positions agree with TRBD2. V dropped 5 bases and J dropped 6; count of bases not matched to a gene: 21. The CDR3 is 20 residues long. Germline loops: CDR1 SGHVS, CDR2 FQNEAQ. The CDR3 loop is CASSPRLAGGAGGGEKTQYF. The DNA for the CDR3 is TGTGCCAGCAGCCCGCGACTAGCGGGAGGCGCCGGAGGGGGTGAGAAGACCCAGTACTTC.

The J gene is TRBJ2-7, the V gene TRBV11-3; possible D gene TRBD2, 6 bases. Looked up from germline, CDR1 is SGHNT and CDR2 is YENEEA. The V end lost 5 bases, the J end lost 10 bases, and 18 bases lay between the germline ends. The CDR3 covers 13 residues. The CDR3 region is CASSHSGLSSQYF. The DNA of the CDR3 is TGTGCCAGCAGCCATAGCGGCCTAAGCTCTCAGTACTTC.

The chain employs TRBV19 and TRBJ1-6; 8 nucleotides align to TRBD1. Germline CDR1 LNHDA, CDR2 SQIVND (reference sequence). The CDR3 runs to 19 residues. J gave up 3 bases and V 2 bases, and 12 bases lay outside the gene matches. CDR3 residues: CASSISLTGTGFYNSPLHF. CDR3 nucleotides: TGTGCCAGTAGTATATCCCTCACCGGGACAGGCTTCTATAATTCACCCCTCCACTTT.

The chain is built from TRBV15 and TRBJ2-1; 11 nucleotides agree with TRBD2. CDR3 length equals 16 residues. J lost 8 bases, V lost 0 bases, and 6 bases had no gene match. CDR1 and CDR2 (germline): LNHNV, YYDKDF (reference sequence). CDR3 in amino acids: CATSREGTSGRHEQFF. DNA for the CDR3: TGTGCCACCAGCAGAGAAGGAACTAGCGGGAGACATGAGCAGTTCTTC. Based on the CDR3 plus reference TRBV15 and TRBJ2-1, the full variable domain is DAMVIQNPRYQVTQFGKPVTLSCSQTLNHNVMYWYQQKSSQAPKLLFHYYDKDFNNEADTPDNFQSRRPNTSFCFLDIRSPGLGDTAMYLCATSREGTSGRHEQFFGPGTRLTVL.

This clone was observed a few times. V and J are TRBV13 and TRBJ2-7; D is possibly TRBD1 (6 bases). Trimming removed 5 bases from V and 0 bases from J, with 14 bases in between. There are 15 residues in the CDR3. The V gene's germline CDR1 is PRHDT and CDR2 FYEKMQ (reference sequence). CDR3 in amino acids: CASSSYRDPSYEQYF. Written as DNA, the CDR3 is TGTGCCAGCAGCAGTTACAGGGACCCCTCCTACGAGCAGTACTTC.

The rearrangement links TRBV2 to TRBJ2-3; 8 nucleotides align to TRBD1. The CDR3 consists of 13 residues. From germline, CDR1 is SNHLY and CDR2 FYNNEI. V lost 7 bases and J lost 4; bases outside the gene matches: 4. CDR3 nucleotides: TGTGCCAGCAAAGTGGACAGGGCAGATACGCAGTATTTT. This translates into CASKVDRADTQYF. Full variable domain (remainder filled in from reference TRBV2 and TRBJ2-3): EPEVTQTPSHQVTQMGQEVILRCVPISNHLYFYWYRQILGQKVEFLVSFYNNEISEKSEIFDDQFSVERPDGSNFTLKIRSTKLEDSAMYFCASKVDRADTQYFGPGTRLTVL.

This chain uses TRBV4-1 with TRBJ1-2; D perhaps matches TRBD1 (5 bases). With 0 bases removed from V and 5 bases from J, the gap between germline ends came to 13 bases. This CDR3 has 15 residues. Germline V gives CDR1 MGHRA, CDR2 YSYEKL. CDR3 in amino acids: CASSQDVQGRYGYTF. DNA for the CDR3: TGCGCCAGCAGCCAAGATGTCCAGGGAAGGTATGGCTACACCTTC.

The rearrangement links TRBV7-8 to TRBJ1-3; D gene ambiguous. Germline CDR1 and CDR2: SGHVS and FQNEAQ. V shed 5 bases and J shed 2 bases, with 4 bases lying between them. This CDR3 region has 12 residues. The CDR3 is CASSPAGNTIYF. The CDR3 nucleotides read TGTGCCAGCAGCCCCGCTGGAAACACCATATATTTT.

The chain recombines TRBV9 with TRBJ1-3; no clear D. Trimming cost V 2 bases and J 4 bases, with 13 bases left between them. There are 15 residues in the CDR3. Germline lookup yields CDR1 SGDLS and CDR2 YYNGEE. DNA of the CDR3: TGTGCCAGCAGCGTCACACTAAATCAAGGAAACACCATATATTTT. Translated: CASSVTLNQGNTIYF. Full variable domain (remainder filled in from reference TRBV9 and TRBJ1-3): DSGVTQTPKHLITATGQRVTLRCSPRSGDLSVYWYQQSLDQGLQFLIQYYNGEERAKGNILERFSAQQFPDLHSELNLSSLELGDSALYFCASSVTLNQGNTIYFGEGSWLTVV.

The genes are TRBV7-2 and TRBJ2-2; TRBD2 is a possible D gene (6 bases). In germline, CDR1 is SGHTA, CDR2 FQGNSA. This CDR3 contains 15 residues. Trimming pared 0 bases from V and 1 base from J, leaving 6 bases between. The CDR3 DNA reads TGTGCCAGCAGCTTAGCAGCGGGGAACACCGGGGAGCTGTTTTTT. Amino acids: CASSLAAGNTGELFF.

CDR3: CASSPLAGVADTQYF. The CDR3, as DNA: TGCGCCAGCAGCCCTCTAGCGGGGGTGGCAGATACGCAGTATTTT. The chain uses TRBV5-1 and TRBJ2-3; TRBD2 matches 10 bases. Trimming at V came to 4 bases and at J to 4 bases, leaving 6 bases not matched to a gene. CDR1 and CDR2 from the germline V gene are SGHRS and YFSETQ. This CDR3 is built from 15 residues.

CDR3 bases: TGCAGCGTTGAGGTAATAGGATTTTCGACTGAAGCTTTCTTT. This codes for CSVEVIGFSTEAFF. The rearrangement links TRBV29-1 to TRBJ1-1; D is unclear. V was pared by 3 bases and J by 5 bases, with 16 bases between. Per the germline V gene, CDR1 is SQVTM and CDR2 is ANQGSEA. This CDR3 has 14 amino acids.

The chain uses TRBV4-2 and TRBJ1-5, with D unresolved. The CDR3 is made up of 13 amino acids. V shed 0 bases and J shed 7 bases, with 7 bases lying between them. The germline gives CDR1 LGHNA, CDR2 YNFKEQ. This chain's CDR3 is CASSQDSAQPQHF. The CDR3 DNA reads as TGTGCCAGCAGCCAAGATAGCGCCCAGCCCCAGCATTTT.

The V call is TRBV10-3, the J call TRBJ2-3; TRBD2 aligns across 9 bases. Germline V gene sequence: CDR1 ENHRY, CDR2 SYGVKD. This CDR3 comprises 17 residues. Trimming removed 3 bases from V and 2 bases from J; junction bases left unmatched: 9. The CDR3 loop reads CAISDVVAGAPTDTQYF. CDR3 sequence (DNA): TGTGCCATCAGTGATGTGGTAGCGGGGGCTCCCACAGATACGCAGTATTTT.

This chain connects TRBV5-8 to TRBJ2-1, with 13 positions matching TRBD2. V trimming: 4 bases; J trimming: 7 bases; junction bases outside the gene matches: 8. The germline V gene has CDR1 SGHTS and CDR2 YDEGEE. The CDR3 runs 16 residues. CDR3 amino acids: CASSRILAGGPNEQFF. CDR3 coding DNA: TGTGCCAGCAGCAGGATACTAGCGGGAGGGCCAAATGAGCAGTTCTTC.

This rearrangement joins TRBV7-9 to TRBJ1-4; TRBD1 matches 7 bases. The CDR3 is 14 amino acids. Germline V gene lookup returns CDR1 SEHNR and CDR2 FQNEAQ (reference sequence). V shed 3 bases and J 7 bases; nucleotides not matched to a gene: 5. The chain's CDR3 is CASSFYQGGEKLFF. CDR3 DNA sequence: TGTGCCAGCAGCTTTTACCAGGGGGGTGAAAAACTGTTTTTT.

The CDR3 loop is CASSPRQGPDTQYF. In DNA, the CDR3 is TGCGCCAGCAGCCCCCGACAGGGACCAGATACGCAGTATTTT. J is TRBJ2-3 and V is TRBV5-1, with 7 bases that match TRBD1. The germline V gene has CDR1 SGHRS and CDR2 YFSETQ. V lost 4 bases and J lost 4; bases outside the gene matches: 6. This CDR3 has 14 amino acids.

The chain has TRBV27 and TRBJ1-4, with no clear D. Germline CDR1 MNHEY, CDR2 SMNVEV (reference sequence). The CDR3 consists of 13 residues. The V and J ends lost 2 bases and 10 bases respectively, with 11 bases between them. The CDR3 protein is CASSLIEGAKLFF. The CDR3 DNA reads TGTGCCAGCAGTTTAATCGAGGGTGCAAAACTGTTTTTT.

This rearrangement joins TRBV9 to TRBJ2-5, with 10 positions matching TRBD2. With V trimmed by 0 bases and J by 3 bases, 5 bases remained unmatched. Germline values: CDR1 SGDLS, CDR2 YYNGEE. CDR3 size: 16 residues. For the CDR3, the DNA is TGTGCCAGCAGCGTAGGGGCTAGCGGGAGTAAAGAGACCCAGTACTTC. Translating it yields CASSVGASGSKETQYF.

The chain couples TRBV5-1 to TRBJ2-1; TRBD1 is a possible D gene (6 bases). The V gene's germline CDR1 is SGHRS and CDR2 YFSETQ. CDR3 size: 15 residues. V lost 0 bases and J 0 bases, leaving 7 bases between the germline ends. This chain's CDR3 is CASSLGQDSYNEQFF. The CDR3 DNA follows: TGCGCCAGCAGCTTGGGACAGGACTCCTACAATGAGCAGTTCTTC.

V gene TRBV28 combines with J gene TRBJ2-1; 10 positions match TRBD2. The germline gives CDR1 MDHEN, CDR2 SYDVKM. Germline trimming cut 6 bases from V and 10 bases from J; bases unmatched to any gene: 15. This CDR3 spans 16 amino acids. CDR3 DNA: TGTGCCAGCAGCTCTCTTCAAGAGCGGGAGGGCCAGGAGCAGTTCTTC. This translates into CASSSLQEREGQEQFF.

CDR3 amino acids: CASSTPGQVAEQYF. CDR3 DNA sequence: TGTGCCAGTAGTACCCCGGGACAGGTAGCCGAGCAGTACTTC. The V gene is TRBV19, the J gene TRBJ2-7; 8 bases map to TRBD1. V lost 4 bases, J lost 6 bases, and 8 bases stayed unmatched. CDR3 length: 14 amino acids. Per germline, CDR1 LNHDA and CDR2 SQIVND (reference sequence). Variable domain in full (rest from reference TRBV19 and TRBJ2-7): DGGITQSPKYLFRKEGQNVTLSCEQNLNHDAMYWYRQDPGQGLRLIYYSQIVNDFQKGDIAEGYSVSREKKESFPLTVTSAQKNPTAFYLCASSTPGQVAEQYFGPGTRLTVT.